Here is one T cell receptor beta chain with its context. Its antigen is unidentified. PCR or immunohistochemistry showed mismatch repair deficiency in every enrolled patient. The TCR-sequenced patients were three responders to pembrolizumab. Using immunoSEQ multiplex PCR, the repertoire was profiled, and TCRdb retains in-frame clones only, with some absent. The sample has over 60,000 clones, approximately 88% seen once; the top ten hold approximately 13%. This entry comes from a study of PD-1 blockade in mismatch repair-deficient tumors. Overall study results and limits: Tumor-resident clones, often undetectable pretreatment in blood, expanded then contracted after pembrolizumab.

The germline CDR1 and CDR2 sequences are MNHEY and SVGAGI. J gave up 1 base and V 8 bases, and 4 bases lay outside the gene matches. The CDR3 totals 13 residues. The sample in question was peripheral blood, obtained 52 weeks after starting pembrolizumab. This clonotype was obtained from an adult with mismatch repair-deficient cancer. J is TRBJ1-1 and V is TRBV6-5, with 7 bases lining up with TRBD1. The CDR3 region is CASSDRWNTEAFF. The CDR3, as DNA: TGTGCCAGCTCGGACAGGTGGAACACTGAAGCTTTCTTT.